This is a list of T cell receptor beta chains from one sample in a study of T cell responses to AZD1222 COVID-19 vaccine. Method: immunoSEQ multiplex PCR; TCRdb's copy keeps in-frame clones and lacks some. In the table there are some 190,000 clones, around 89% of which are singletons. Sequencing was performed on peripheral blood, taken on day 0 of AZD1222 vaccination. These TCRs come from an adult in good health. Each CDR3 is given with its conserved first and last residue. A D gene is named only where the DNA matches it firmly. Some rows have no size entry. The others give once, few or many, or a class for an expanded clone.

TRBV19	-	TRBD2	TRBJ2-2	CASSLLAGGPTGELFF	TGTGCCAGTAGTCTACTAGCGGGGGGGCCAACCGGGGAGCTGTTTTTT
TRBV6-5	few	TRBD1	TRBJ2-1	CASSYPTGGKLNEQFF	TGTGCCAGCAGTTACCCCACAGGGGGCAAACTCAATGAGCAGTTCTTC
TRBV19	-	TRBD1	TRBJ1-6	CASSTGTVHSPLHF	TGTGCCAGTAGTACTGGGACAGTACATTCACCCCTCCACTTT
TRBV6-5	-	-	TRBJ2-7	CASSDGFSYEQYF	TGTGCCAGCAGCGACGGGTTCTCCTACGAGCAGTACTTC
TRBV27	-	-	TRBJ1-2	CASSSTAVNYGYTF	TGTGCCAGCAGCTCCACGGCAGTAAACTATGGCTACACCTTC
TRBV30	-	-	TRBJ2-1	CAWRMRSSSYNEQFF	TGTGCCTGGAGAATGCGTTCCTCCTCCTACAATGAGCAGTTCTTC
TRBV27	-	-	TRBJ1-5	CATGTGAYNQPQHF	TGTGCCACGGGGACGGGGGCCTACAATCAGCCCCAGCATTTT
TRBV11-3	-	TRBD1	TRBJ2-1	CASSPGGTGGNEQFF	TGTGCCAGCAGCCCCGGGGGGACAGGGGGCAATGAGCAGTTCTTC
TRBV3-1/TRBV3-2	-	-	TRBJ1-1	CASSRPQENTEAFF	TGTGCCAGCAGCCGACCCCAGGAGAACACTGAAGCTTTCTTT
TRBV7-9	-	TRBD2	TRBJ2-5	CASAGGLQETQYF	TGTGCCAGCGCGGGGGGACTCCAAGAGACCCAGTACTTC
TRBV10-3	-	-	TRBJ2-4	CAISERRGDLAKNIQYF	TGTGCCATCAGTGAGCGGAGGGGTGATCTAGCCAAAAACATTCAGTACTTC
TRBV6-2/TRBV6-3	-	-	TRBJ2-5	CASSQGGTQYF	TGTGCCAGCAGTCAAGGGGGGACCCAGTACTTC
TRBV28	-	TRBD2	TRBJ2-5	CASSPGGYRETQYF	TGTGCCAGCAGTCCCGGGGGGTATAGAGAGACCCAGTACTTC
TRBV5-1	-	-	TRBJ1-1	CASSSPGLAEAFF	TGCGCCAGCAGCTCCCCAGGGTTGGCTGAAGCTTTCTTT
TRBV19	few	-	TRBJ2-7	CASSPKPGRPYEQYF	TGTGCCAGTAGTCCAAAACCGGGTAGGCCCTACGAGCAGTACTTC
TRBV5-4	-	-	TRBJ2-1	CASGGDSNEQFF	TGTGCCAGCGGGGGGGACAGCAATGAGCAGTTCTTC
TRBV19	few	-	TRBJ2-1	CASSIVSGYNEQFF	TGTGCCAGTAGTATTGTATCCGGTTACAATGAGCAGTTCTTC
TRBV19	-	-	TRBJ2-1	CASSPDRREQFF	TGTGCCAGTAGCCCTGACAGAAGGGAGCAGTTCTTC
TRBV10-1	-	-	TRBJ2-5	CASSGVGDRETQYF	TGCGCCAGCAGTGGGGTAGGCGACCGAGAGACCCAGTACTTC
TRBV7-9	-	TRBD1	TRBJ2-5	CASSFRTGAQETQYF	TGTGCCAGCAGCTTCCGGACAGGTGCCCAAGAGACCCAGTACTTC
TRBV30	few	-	TRBJ2-1	CAWGGEQFF	TGTGCCTGGGGAGGCGAGCAGTTCTTC
TRBV7-2	few	-	TRBJ2-2	CASRQGGNPAGELFF	TGTGCCAGCAGACAGGGGGGGAACCCTGCCGGGGAGCTGTTTTTT
TRBV6-5	-	TRBD1	TRBJ1-2	CAVRGLIGYGYTF	TGTGCCGTCAGGGGGCTAATAGGCTATGGCTACACCTTC
TRBV5-4	-	-	TRBJ1-3	CASSLDENTIYF	TGTGCCAGCAGCTTGGATGAAAACACCATATATTTT
TRBV23-1	once	-	TRBJ1-5	CASRTDSRLYSNQPQHF	TGCGCCAGCCGGACCGACAGCCGCCTCTATAGCAATCAGCCCCAGCATTTT